These 8 T cell receptor beta chains came from one sample sequenced in a study of T-cell memory formation after mild COVID-19. From the 5' RACE reads, TCRdb called clonotypes with MiXCR, one entry per CDR3 protein. The sample includes 250,000 to 350,000 distinct CDR3 sequences, about 13% of them seen just once. Sequenced: PBMCs or a T cell subset sorted from them (not recorded which). These TCRs come from a man aged 18 to 29 who had mild COVID-19 (a few samples of this study predate the infection). Cell type and time point are not known.

This clonotype was counted only a few times. The chain carries TRBV18 and TRBJ1-5; no firm D call. The CDR3 is made up of 14 amino acids. CDR1 KGHSH and CDR2 LQKENI come from the germline V gene. V was cut by 2 bases and J by 8 bases, with 13 bases left in between. As DNA, the CDR3 is TGTGCCAGCTCACCATCGGGAGGTCGGGAGCCCCAGCATTTT. Translating gives CASSPSGGREPQHF.

This clonotype has only a few counts. The chain combines TRBV7-9 with TRBJ2-1, with 9 bases aligning to TRBD1. V gave up 1 base and J gave up 7 bases; unmatched junction bases: 5. CDR3 length: 15 residues. The germline V gene encodes CDR1 SEHNR and CDR2 FQNEAQ (reference sequence). In DNA, the CDR3 is TGTGCCAGCAGCTTAGGGCACAGGGGGCTGAATGAGCAGTTCTTC. It specifies CASSLGHRGLNEQFF. Full variable domain (rest looked up from reference TRBV7-9 and TRBJ2-1): DTGVSQNPRHKITKRGQNVTFRCDPISEHNRLYWYRQTLGQGPEFLTYFQNEAQLEKSRLLSDRFSAERPKGSFSTLEIQRTEQGDSAMYLCASSLGHRGLNEQFFGPGTRLTVL.

V usage is TRBV20-1 and J usage is TRBJ2-7; the match to TRBD1 covers 8 bases. Looked up from germline, CDR1 is DFQATT and CDR2 is SNEGSKA (reference sequence). Trimming cost V 6 bases and J 2 bases; bases outside gene matches: 3. This CDR3 is 12 amino acids long. CDR3 in DNA: TGCAGTGCAAAGACAGGGGCCTACGAGCAGTACTTC. Its translation: CSAKTGAYEQYF.

This clonotype was observed a handful of times. The CDR3 DNA follows: TGTGCCAGCAGCTCGCTGGAAGGGACTGAAGCTTTCTTT. Translating gives CASSSLEGTEAFF. This chain joins TRBV7-6 and TRBJ1-1; D is ambiguous. Trimming left V 4 bases short and J 5 bases short, with 11 bases between. CDR1 and CDR2 (germline): SGHVS, FNYEAQ. The CDR3 length is 13 residues.

CDR3 region: CASSLVTTSTDTQYF. The CDR3 region has the DNA TGTGCCAGCAGCTTAGTCACCACTAGCACAGATACGCAGTATTTT. The chain carries TRBV7-9 and TRBJ2-3, with D uncertain. Trimming cost V 1 base and J 0 bases, with 8 bases left between them. Germline V CDR1 and CDR2: SEHNR, FQNEAQ (reference sequence). This CDR3 comprises 15 residues.

The genes are TRBV7-2 and TRBJ2-1, with TRBD1 matching over 8 bases. Germline V CDR1 and CDR2: SGHTA, FQGNSA. J gave up 3 bases and V 2 bases, and 6 bases lay outside the gene matches. There are 16 residues in the CDR3. Here the CDR3 reads CASSLMGQVLYNEQFF. The CDR3 DNA reads as TGTGCCAGCAGCTTAATGGGACAGGTCCTCTACAATGAGCAGTTCTTC. The full variable domain, in which reference TRBV7-2 and TRBJ2-1 provide the parts outside the CDR3, is GAGVSQSPSNKVTEKGKDVELRCDPISGHTALYWYRQSLGQGLEFLIYFQGNSAPDKSGLPSDRFSAERTGGSVSTLTIQRTQQEDSAVYLCASSLMGQVLYNEQFFGPGTRLTVL.

There are a few counts of this clonotype. The rearrangement links TRBV6-2 or TRBV6-3 to TRBJ2-1; 12 bases are a match to TRBD1. Germline V gives CDR1 MNHEY, CDR2 SVGEGT. This CDR3 has 16 amino acids. V shed 6 bases, J shed 3 bases, and the junction held 6 bases outside the gene matches. The CDR3 DNA follows: TGTGCCAGCAGCTACCGGGACAGGGGGCTCTACAATGAGCAGTTCTTC. This sequence encodes CASSYRDRGLYNEQFF.

The chain employs TRBV12-3 or TRBV12-4 and TRBJ2-2, with a weak D call TRBD1 (5 bases). CDR3 length equals 14 residues. Between the trimmed V and J ends, which lost 3 bases and 6 bases, there was a span of 11 bases. The CDR3 DNA reads TGTGCCAGCAGTTTTAAAGGGGCAGCCGGGGAGCTGTTTTTT. Its translation: CASSFKGAAGELFF.